This TCR beta chain appears in the sequencing data of a study of cytotoxic CD8 clonotypes in ibrutinib-treated CLL. Clones were sequenced by immunoSEQ multiplex PCR, and TCRdb holds only the in-frame ones, with some missing. Among around 70,000 clones, 90% were seen once, and the ten largest hold under 4%. CDR1 LNHDA and CDR2 SQIVND come from the germline V gene (reference sequence). V dropped 7 bases and J dropped 4; count of bases not matched to a gene: 12. The CDR3 sequence is 15 residues long. This specimen was PBMCs, taken after 12 months of ibrutinib treatment. The rearrangement links TRBV19 to TRBJ1-2, with TRBD1 identical over 7 bases. The TCR originated in a human donor with chronic lymphocytic leukemia. The CDR3 protein is CASTPPGQLSYGYTF. The CDR3 coding sequence is TGTGCCAGTACCCCCCCGGGACAGTTAAGCTATGGCTACACCTTC.